These 5 T cell receptor beta chains were all obtained from the same sample, sequenced in a study of T cells in Graves' hyperthyroidism and ophthalmopathy (dated by TCRdb to between 2018 and 2020). The method behind the library was multiplex PCR. Sequencing relied on an Illumina HiSeq 2000. Amplification of TCR beta CDR3 regions was carried out from RNA transcripts. A first-round RT-PCR of the TCR CDR3 used the HTBI primer set with the Qiagen OneStep RT-PCR kit. In TCRdb, the public reads were trimmed at Q25 with fastp and aligned with MiXCR, with productive beta chains retained. For every CDR3 protein sequence, its rows merge into one entry that carries the most common genes and DNA. For this sample the table gives 140,000 or so distinct CDR3 sequences, of which approximately 20% were detected only once. Clones ranked in the top ten supply around 70% of the sample. Sequencing was carried out using blood. Receptor source: a woman in her 50s with Graves' hyperthyroidism that later progressed to Graves' ophthalmopathy.

This chain joins TRBV15 and TRBJ2-5; D tentatively reads TRBD1 or TRBD2 (7 bases each). Germline V CDR1 and CDR2: LNHNV, YYDKDF (reference sequence). With 1 base removed from V and 6 bases from J, the gap between germline ends came to 15 bases. The CDR3 sequence is 15 residues long. In DNA, the CDR3 is TGTGCCACCAGCAGAGCGGCAGGGGGGGCCAAGACCCAGTACTTC. Translation gives CATSRAAGGAKTQYF.

This sequence joins TRBV9 and TRBJ2-1, with a possible D match to TRBD2 (6 bases). The ends were cut back, 5 bases at V and 3 bases at J, with 15 bases in the middle. The CDR3 consists of 15 residues. Germline lookup yields CDR1 SGDLS and CDR2 YYNGEE. The CDR3 reads CASSRPGDDYNEQFF. The DNA of the CDR3 is TGTGCCAGCAGTCGCCCGGGAGACGACTACAATGAGCAGTTCTTC.

There are many counts of this clonotype. The rearrangement links TRBV3-1 to TRBJ2-4; D gene ambiguous. Trimming took 2 bases from V and 4 from J, leaving 6 bases between them. The CDR3 length is 13 residues. Looked up from germline, CDR1 is LGHDT and CDR2 is YNNKEL (reference sequence). The CDR3 sequence is CASSQTKKNIQYF. Written as DNA, the CDR3 is TGTGCCAGCAGCCAAACCAAGAAAAACATTCAGTACTTC.

This clonotype was detected many times. The chain has TRBV6-1 and TRBJ2-5; 13 bases map to TRBD2. There are 13 residues in the CDR3. Germline-derived CDR1 and CDR2 are MNHNS and SASEGT. After removal of 6 bases from V and 11 bases from J, the junction contained 6 bases not matched to a gene. The chain's CDR3 is CASRQGLAGKQYF. Written as DNA, the CDR3 is TGTGCCAGCAGACAGGGACTAGCGGGAAAACAGTACTTC.

This clonotype was seen ten or more times. The chain couples TRBV20-1 to TRBJ2-7; 10 nucleotides match TRBD2. V lost 1 base, J lost 3 bases, and 3 bases stayed unmatched. CDR3 length equals 14 residues. CDR1 is DFQATT, CDR2 SNEGSKA, per germline (reference sequence). CDR3 DNA: TGCAGTGCTAGAGGGGCTAGCGGGGGCTACGAGCAGTACTTC. Residues: CSARGASGGYEQYF.